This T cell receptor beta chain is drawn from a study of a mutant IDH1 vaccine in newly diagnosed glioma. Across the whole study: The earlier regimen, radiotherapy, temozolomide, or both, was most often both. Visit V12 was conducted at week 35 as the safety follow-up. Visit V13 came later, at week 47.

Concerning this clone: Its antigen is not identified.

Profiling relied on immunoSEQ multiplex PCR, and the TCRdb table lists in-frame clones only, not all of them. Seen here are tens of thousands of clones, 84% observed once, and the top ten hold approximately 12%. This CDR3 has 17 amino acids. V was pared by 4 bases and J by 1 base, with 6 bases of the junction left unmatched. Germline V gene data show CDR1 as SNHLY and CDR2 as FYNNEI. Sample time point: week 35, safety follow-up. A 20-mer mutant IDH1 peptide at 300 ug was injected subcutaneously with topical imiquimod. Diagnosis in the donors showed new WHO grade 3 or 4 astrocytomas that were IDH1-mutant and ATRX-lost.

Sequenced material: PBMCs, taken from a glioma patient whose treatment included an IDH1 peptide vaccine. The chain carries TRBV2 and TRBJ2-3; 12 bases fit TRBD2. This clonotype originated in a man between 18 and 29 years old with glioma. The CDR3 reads CASSVLAGGPGTDTQYF. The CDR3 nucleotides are TGTGCCAGCAGTGTACTAGCGGGAGGACCTGGCACAGATACGCAGTATTTT.